The source of this T cell receptor beta chain is a study of Tregs in tolerant kidney transplant recipients. Findings of the study overall: The most relevant donor-specific Treg TCRbeta repertoire apparently came from expansion with activated donor B cells.

Germline CDR1 SEHNR, CDR2 FQNEAQ (reference sequence). J was trimmed by 4 bases and V by 6 bases; bases with no gene match: 7. The CDR3 extends over 14 amino acids. Sequencing used immunoSEQ multiplex PCR; TCRdb keeps in-frame clones, though not all of them. The repertoire table contains approximately 50,000 clones. In regard to this clone: No antigen is known for it. The read ends 3 residues before the CDR3 terminus; that terminus is restored from the germline J gene.

The chain employs TRBV7-9 and TRBJ2-7; 9 bases align to TRBD1. The receptor was isolated from a human donor who received a combined kidney and bone marrow transplant. This sample comprised CD4+ T cells from blood, obtained before the transplant. The CDR3 sequence: CASSFNRGRYEQYF. The covered CDR3 bases are TGTGCCAGCAGTTTCAACAGGGGGCGATACGAG.